These 13 T cell receptor beta chains were sequenced from one sample in a study of OX40 agonist ivuxolimab in advanced cancers. Some clones are missing from TCRdb's copy, which holds only in-frame ones; the method was immunoSEQ multiplex PCR. The table lists under 65,000 clones, roughly 90% of them singletons. The material was CD4+ or CD8+ T cells sorted from blood, obtained in a trial of the OX40 agonist ivuxolimab. The source of these receptors is an adult with an advanced solid tumor such as melanoma, head and neck, liver or kidney cancer.

The V call is TRBV28, the J call TRBJ2-1, with D possibly TRBD2 on 6 matching bases. The V and J ends lost 6 bases and 0 bases respectively, with 15 bases between them. From germline, CDR1 is MDHEN and CDR2 SYDVKM. The CDR3 is made up of 16 amino acids. The CDR3 DNA is TGTGCCAGCAGGCCCCTCCCGGAGGGCTCCTACAATGAGCAGTTCTTC. Its translation is CASRPLPEGSYNEQFF. Looking up the rest from reference TRBV28 and TRBJ2-1 gives the full variable domain: DVKVTQSSRYLVKRTGEKVFLECVQDMDHENMFWYRQDPGLGLRLIYFSYDVKMKEKGDIPEGYSVSREKKERFSLILESASTNQTSMYLCASRPLPEGSYNEQFFGPGTRLTVL.

The J gene is TRBJ1-4, the V gene TRBV5-6, with 10 bases that match TRBD1. The CDR3 consists of 15 residues. The germline gives CDR1 SGHDT, CDR2 YYEEEE. V shed 4 bases, J shed 5 bases, and the junction held 5 bases outside the gene matches. The CDR3 nucleotides are TGTGCCAGCAGCCCTTGGACAGGGGGGAATGAAAAACTGTTTTTT. Translation gives CASSPWTGGNEKLFF.

This chain uses TRBV7-9 with TRBJ2-1; D is unresolved. V lost 3 bases, J lost 8 bases, and 11 bases lay in between. The CDR3 contains 13 residues. Per the germline V gene, CDR1 is SEHNR and CDR2 is FQNEAQ (reference sequence). CDR3 region: CASSFTAADEQFF. The CDR3, as DNA: TGTGCCAGCAGCTTCACAGCCGCGGATGAGCAGTTCTTC.

The V gene is TRBV25-1, the J gene TRBJ1-6; the D gene is possibly TRBD1 (5 bases). Germline V gives CDR1 MGHDK, CDR2 SYGVNS. The CDR3 runs to 13 residues. Trimming took off 6 bases at V and 10 bases at J, with 13 bases between the two ends. The CDR3 bases are TGTGCCAGCAGGGGACCGTTTAGGTCACCCCTCCACTTT. Translating gives CASRGPFRSPLHF.

The DNA of the CDR3 is TGTGCCAGCAGCTCGGGACAGGGGAACTATGGCTACACCTTC. Residues: CASSSGQGNYGYTF. V and J are TRBV7-9 and TRBJ1-2, with 10 bases fitting TRBD1. CDR1 and CDR2 (germline): SEHNR, FQNEAQ (reference sequence). This CDR3 spans 14 amino acids. The J segment lost 2 bases and the V segment lost 4 bases, leaving 1 base of the junction unmatched.

This chain connects TRBV13 to TRBJ2-7, with D possibly matching TRBD1 (6 bases). Germline V gene lookup returns CDR1 PRHDT and CDR2 FYEKMQ (reference sequence). This CDR3 is 14 amino acids long. V was trimmed by 0 bases and J by 3 bases, leaving 9 bases between them. The CDR3 region is CASSLGGTNYEQYF. The CDR3 coding sequence is TGTGCCAGCAGCTTAGGAGGGACAAACTACGAGCAGTACTTC.

This chain uses TRBV30 with TRBJ2-1; D unresolved. Between the trimmed V and J ends, which lost 3 bases and 7 bases, there was a span of 4 bases. The CDR3 totals 10 residues. CDR1 and CDR2 (germline): GTSNPN, SVGIG (reference sequence). In DNA form, the CDR3 reads TGTGCCTGGAGCCTAAATGAGCAGTTCTTC. Translation gives CAWSLNEQFF.

V usage is TRBV7-2 and J usage is TRBJ1-5; 7 nucleotides agree with TRBD1. Germline-derived CDR1 and CDR2 are SGHTA and FQGNSA. Trimming cost V 4 bases and J 9 bases; bases outside gene matches: 9. The CDR3 has 14 amino acids. The CDR3 protein is CASSSEGAWGPQHF. Here the CDR3 DNA reads TGTGCCAGCAGCTCCGAGGGGGCATGGGGGCCCCAGCATTTT.

The rearrangement links TRBV2 to TRBJ2-4; D unresolved. The CDR3 sequence is 16 residues long. From germline, CDR1 is SNHLY and CDR2 FYNNEI. Between the trimmed V and J ends, which lost 4 bases and 2 bases, there was a span of 15 bases. CDR3 coding DNA: TGTGCCAGCAGTGGCTTGCCAGGAAGTACCAAAAACATTCAGTACTTC. Residues: CASSGLPGSTKNIQYF.

This chain uses TRBV7-9 with TRBJ1-5, with 7 positions matching TRBD1. The J segment lost 4 bases and the V segment lost 4 bases, leaving 4 bases of the junction unmatched. Looked up from germline, CDR1 is SEHNR and CDR2 is FQNEAQ (reference sequence). This CDR3 is 14 amino acids long. For the CDR3, the DNA is TGTGCCAGCAGCTCGGGACAGTTTAATCAGCCCCAGCATTTT. It translates to CASSSGQFNQPQHF.

V usage is TRBV7-6 and J usage is TRBJ2-1, with 7 positions matching TRBD1. The CDR3 extends over 14 amino acids. Trimming cost V 5 bases and J 3 bases; bases outside gene matches: 4. The germline CDR1 and CDR2 sequences are SGHVS and FNYEAQ. CDR3 nucleotide sequence: TGTGCCAGCAGCCTAGGACAGGTCTACAATGAGCAGTTCTTC. Translating it yields CASSLGQVYNEQFF.

This clone has only one observation. V gene TRBV14 combines with J gene TRBJ2-2; no firm D call. Germline assignment: CDR1 SGHDN and CDR2 FVKESK. V was pared by 1 base and J by 3 bases, with 6 bases between. The CDR3 loop spans 14 amino acids. CDR3 sequence: CASSQGDYTGELFF. The CDR3, as DNA: TGTGCCAGCAGCCAAGGGGATTACACCGGGGAGCTGTTTTTT.

This rearrangement joins TRBV28 to TRBJ2-3; tentative D call: TRBD2 (5 bases). Germline V gene sequence: CDR1 MDHEN, CDR2 SYDVKM. The CDR3 covers 15 residues. V lost 3 bases and J lost 5, with 15 bases in between. The CDR3 nucleotides are TGTGCCAGCAGTTTTCCGGGTAGCGACGTAGATACGCAGTATTTT. It translates to CASSFPGSDVDTQYF.